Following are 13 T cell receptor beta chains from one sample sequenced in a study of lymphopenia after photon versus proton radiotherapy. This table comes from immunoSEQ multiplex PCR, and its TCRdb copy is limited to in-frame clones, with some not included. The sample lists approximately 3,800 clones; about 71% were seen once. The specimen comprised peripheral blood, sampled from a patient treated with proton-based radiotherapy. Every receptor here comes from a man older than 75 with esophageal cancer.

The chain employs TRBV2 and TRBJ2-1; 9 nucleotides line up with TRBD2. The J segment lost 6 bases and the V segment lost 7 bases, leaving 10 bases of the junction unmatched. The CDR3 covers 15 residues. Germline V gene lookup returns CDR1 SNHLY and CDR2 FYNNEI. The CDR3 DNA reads TGTGCCAGCACCGAAGCGGGACTAGCCTCCAATGAGCAGTTCTTC. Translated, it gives CASTEAGLASNEQFF.

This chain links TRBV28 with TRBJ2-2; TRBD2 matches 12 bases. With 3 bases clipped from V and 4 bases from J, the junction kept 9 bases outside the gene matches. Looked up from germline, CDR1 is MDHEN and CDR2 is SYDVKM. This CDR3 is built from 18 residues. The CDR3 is CASSFLLAGGFTTGELFF. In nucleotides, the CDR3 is TGTGCCAGCAGTTTTCTACTAGCGGGGGGCTTTACCACCGGGGAGCTGTTTTTT. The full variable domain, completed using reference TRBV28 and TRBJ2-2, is DVKVTQSSRYLVKRTGEKVFLECVQDMDHENMFWYRQDPGLGLRLIYFSYDVKMKEKGDIPEGYSVSREKKERFSLILESASTNQTSMYLCASSFLLAGGFTTGELFFGEGSRLTVL.

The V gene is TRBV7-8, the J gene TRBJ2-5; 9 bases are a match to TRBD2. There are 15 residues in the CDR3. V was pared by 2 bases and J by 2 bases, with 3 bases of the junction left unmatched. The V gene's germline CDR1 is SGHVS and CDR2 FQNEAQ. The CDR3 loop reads CASSLQRGEQETQYF. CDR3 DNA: TGTGCCAGCAGCTTACAGCGGGGGGAACAAGAGACCCAGTACTTC. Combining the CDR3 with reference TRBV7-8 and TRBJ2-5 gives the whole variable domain GAGVSQSPRYKVAKRGQDVALRCDPISGHVSLFWYQQALGQGPEFLTYFQNEAQLDKSGLPSDRFFAERPEGSVSTLKIQRTQQEDSAVYLCASSLQRGEQETQYFGPGTRLLVL.

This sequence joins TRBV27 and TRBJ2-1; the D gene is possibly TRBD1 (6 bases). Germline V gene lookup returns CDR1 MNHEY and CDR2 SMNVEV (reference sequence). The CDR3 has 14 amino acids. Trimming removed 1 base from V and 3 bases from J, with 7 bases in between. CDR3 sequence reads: CASSLLQGYNEQFF. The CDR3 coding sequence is TGTGCCAGCAGTTTATTACAGGGCTACAATGAGCAGTTCTTC.

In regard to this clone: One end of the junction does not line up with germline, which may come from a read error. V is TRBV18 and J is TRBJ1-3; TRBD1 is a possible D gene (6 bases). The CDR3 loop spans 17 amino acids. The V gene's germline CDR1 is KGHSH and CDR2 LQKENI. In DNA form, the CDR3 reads TGTGCCGGCTCCCCGGACAGATGGGACGTCTCTGGAAACACCATATATTTT. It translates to CAGSPDRWDVSGNTIYF.

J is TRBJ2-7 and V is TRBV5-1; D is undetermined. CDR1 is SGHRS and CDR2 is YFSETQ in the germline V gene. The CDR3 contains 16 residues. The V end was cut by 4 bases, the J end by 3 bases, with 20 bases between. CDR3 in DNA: TGCGCCAGCAGCCCGCTCCGCAGGAGAACTAACTACGAGCAGTACTTC. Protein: CASSPLRRRTNYEQYF.

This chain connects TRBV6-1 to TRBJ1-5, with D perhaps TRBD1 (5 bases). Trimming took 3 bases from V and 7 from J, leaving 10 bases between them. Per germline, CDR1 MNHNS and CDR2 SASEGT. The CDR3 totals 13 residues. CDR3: CASSEIPGQPQHF. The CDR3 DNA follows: TGTGCCAGCAGTGAGATACCAGGGCAGCCCCAGCATTTT.

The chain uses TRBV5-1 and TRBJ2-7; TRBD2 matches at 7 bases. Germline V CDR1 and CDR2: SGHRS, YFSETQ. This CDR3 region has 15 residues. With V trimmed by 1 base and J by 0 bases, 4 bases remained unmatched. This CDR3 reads CASSLWEGSSYEQYF. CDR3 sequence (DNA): TGCGCCAGCAGCTTGTGGGAGGGGAGCTCCTACGAGCAGTACTTC. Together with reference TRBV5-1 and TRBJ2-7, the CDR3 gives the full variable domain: KAGVTQTPRYLIKTRGQQVTLSCSPISGHRSVSWYQQTPGQGLQFLFEYFSETQRNKGNFPGRFSGRQFSNSRSEMNVSTLELGDSALYLCASSLWEGSSYEQYFGPGTRLTVT.

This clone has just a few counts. The CDR3 region has the DNA TGTGCCAGCAGCCCCCGGACCTTCCCTCCTAACTATGGCTACACCTTC. It encodes CASSPRTFPPNYGYTF. The gene calls are TRBV7-9 and TRBJ1-2, with D unresolved. Germline lookup yields CDR1 SEHNR and CDR2 FQNEAQ (reference sequence). Trimming removed 5 bases at V and 0 bases at J, with 16 bases between. The CDR3 consists of 16 residues.

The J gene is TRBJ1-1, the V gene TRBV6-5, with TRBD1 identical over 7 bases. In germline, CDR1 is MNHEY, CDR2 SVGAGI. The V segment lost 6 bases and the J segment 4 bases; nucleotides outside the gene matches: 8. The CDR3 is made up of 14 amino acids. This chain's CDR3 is CASRTGQDGTEAFF. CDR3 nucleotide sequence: TGTGCCAGCAGAACTGGACAGGACGGCACTGAAGCTTTCTTT.

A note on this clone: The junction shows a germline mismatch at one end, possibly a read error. The CDR3 sequence: CASTNRLGSGVFF. CDR3 bases: TGTGCCAGCACCAACCGTCTCGGTAGCGGTGTTTTCTTC. The chain employs TRBV7-2 and TRBJ2-7; a weak D match, TRBD2 (6 bases). This CDR3 spans 13 amino acids. From germline, CDR1 is SGHTA and CDR2 FQGNSA.

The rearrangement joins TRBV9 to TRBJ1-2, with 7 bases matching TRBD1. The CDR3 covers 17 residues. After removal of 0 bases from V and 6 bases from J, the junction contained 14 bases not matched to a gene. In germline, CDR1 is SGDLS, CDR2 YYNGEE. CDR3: CASSVAAPGGGPDGYTF. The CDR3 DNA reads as TGTGCCAGCAGCGTAGCGGCGCCAGGGGGAGGTCCGGATGGCTACACCTTC.

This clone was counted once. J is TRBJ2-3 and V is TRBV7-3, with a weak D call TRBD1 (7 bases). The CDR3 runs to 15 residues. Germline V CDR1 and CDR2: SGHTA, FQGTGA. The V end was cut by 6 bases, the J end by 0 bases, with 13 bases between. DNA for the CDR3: TGTGCCAGCAGTCAGGGGGGCAGGAGCACAGATACGCAGTATTTT. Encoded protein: CASSQGGRSTDTQYF.